One sample yielded the 14 T cell receptor beta chains listed below, sequenced in a study of blood T cell repertoires in COVID-19. Clones were sequenced by immunoSEQ multiplex PCR, and TCRdb holds only the in-frame ones, with some missing. Found here are about 150,000 clones, 85% of them singletons; the top ten hold around 6.2%. The source material was PBMCs or T cells enriched from blood (not recorded which). These receptors all come from a woman in her 40s who had recovered from COVID-19.

The V gene is TRBV6-5, the J gene TRBJ1-2, with D perhaps TRBD1 (5 bases). V lost 8 bases to trimming and J lost 8 bases, with 12 bases between them. The CDR3 covers 11 residues. Germline CDR1 MNHEY, CDR2 SVGAGI. The CDR3 is CASGASKGYTF. The CDR3 region has the DNA TGTGCCAGCGGGGCATCCAAGGGCTACACCTTC.

The J gene is TRBJ2-7, the V gene TRBV7-9; TRBD2 matches 8 bases. Germline V lookup: CDR1 SEHNR, CDR2 FQNEAQ (reference sequence). CDR3 length: 15 residues. With 1 base clipped from V and 1 base from J, the junction kept 3 bases outside the gene matches. This CDR3 is CASSLVIAGSYEQYF. The CDR3 DNA sequence: TGTGCCAGCAGCTTAGTGATAGCGGGATCCTACGAGCAGTACTTC.

This clone was recorded only once. This chain links TRBV19 with TRBJ2-1; TRBD1 agrees at 7 bases. Germline CDR1 LNHDA, CDR2 SQIVND (reference sequence). The CDR3 has 14 residues. With 3 bases clipped from V and 8 bases from J, the junction kept 7 bases outside the gene matches. Here the CDR3 DNA reads TGTGCCAGTAGTATTTACAGGGGTAGGGATGAGCAGTTCTTC. Amino acids: CASSIYRGRDEQFF.

This clone was seen only a few times. This chain joins TRBV27 and TRBJ1-2; D is undetermined. The germline V and J ends were trimmed by 8 bases and 4 bases, with 8 bases remaining between them. CDR1 MNHEY and CDR2 SMNVEV come from the germline V gene (reference sequence). The CDR3 runs 11 residues. CDR3 loop: CASRQGYGYTF. The CDR3 DNA follows: TGTGCCAGCCGACAAGGCTATGGCTACACCTTC.

The table lists this clone with a count of one. V usage is TRBV5-1 and J usage is TRBJ1-2, with D possibly matching TRBD1 (5 bases). The CDR3 is 15 amino acids. In germline, CDR1 is SGHRS, CDR2 YFSETQ. V lost 0 bases, J lost 3 bases, and 12 bases lay in between. Written as DNA, the CDR3 is TGCGCCAGCAGCTTGGGTACAGGCGTCGACTATGGCTACACCTTC. Protein product: CASSLGTGVDYGYTF.

V and J are TRBV30 and TRBJ1-1; TRBD1 matches at 9 bases. Germline CDR1 reads GTSNPN; CDR2 reads SVGIG (reference sequence). The CDR3 contains 15 residues. The trim removed 4 bases at V and 1 base at J, leaving 7 bases unmatched. DNA of the CDR3: TGTGCCTGGAACAGGGACAGGGAGGCGAACACTGAAGCTTTCTTT. This sequence encodes CAWNRDREANTEAFF.

The chain links TRBV11-3 to TRBJ2-1; 7 bases agree with TRBD2. The CDR3 extends over 16 amino acids. J lost 8 bases, V lost 1 base, and 11 bases had no gene match. Per germline, CDR1 SGHNT and CDR2 YENEEA. The CDR3 region is CASSLGGGRTVDEQFF. DNA of the CDR3: TGTGCCAGCAGCTTAGGGGGCGGGAGAACCGTCGATGAGCAGTTCTTC.

The chain has TRBV11-2 and TRBJ2-1; weak D call: TRBD2 (5 bases). The V and J ends lost 5 bases and 8 bases respectively, with 13 bases between them. The CDR3 spans 13 residues. Per the germline V gene, CDR1 is SGHAT and CDR2 is FQNNGV. The CDR3 is CASSRPSIYEQFF. The CDR3 bases are TGTGCCAGCAGCCGACCTAGCATCTATGAGCAGTTCTTC.

V is TRBV6-5 and J is TRBJ1-1; 11 positions match TRBD1. The germline V gene encodes CDR1 MNHEY and CDR2 SVGAGI. The CDR3 has 14 amino acids. After removal of 6 bases from V and 7 bases from J, the junction contained 7 bases not matched to a gene. CDR3 coding DNA: TGTGCCAGCAGGCCCGGGACAGGGGGTAATGAAGCTTTCTTT. Translated: CASRPGTGGNEAFF.

This chain links TRBV18 with TRBJ1-1; TRBD1 matches at 10 bases. Trimming at V came to 5 bases and at J to 5 bases, leaving 5 bases not matched to a gene. The CDR3 totals 14 residues. Germline CDR1 and CDR2: KGHSH and LQKENI. CDR3 DNA: TGTGCCAGCTCATCCGGGACAGGGGTTACTGAAGCTTTCTTT. Amino acids: CASSSGTGVTEAFF. The variable domain in full, with the rest retrieved from reference TRBV18 and TRBJ1-1, is NAGVMQNPRHLVRRRGQEARLRCSPMKGHSHVYWYRQLPEEGLKFMVYLQKENIIDESGMPKERFSAEFPKEGPSILRIQQVVRGDSAAYFCASSSGTGVTEAFFGQGTRLTVV.

The sample holds one count of this clone. V usage is TRBV19 and J usage is TRBJ1-3; D unclear. The germline V and J ends were trimmed by 3 bases and 3 bases, with 15 bases remaining between them. This CDR3 is 16 amino acids long. CDR1 LNHDA and CDR2 SQIVND come from the germline V gene (reference sequence). This chain's CDR3 is CASSITSGELGNTIYF. CDR3 sequence (DNA): TGTGCCAGTAGTATCACTTCAGGCGAACTTGGAAACACCATATATTTT.

The V call is TRBV14, the J call TRBJ1-1; D gene unclear. This CDR3 has 13 amino acids. CDR1 is SGHDN and CDR2 is FVKESK in the germline V gene. Trimming pared 6 bases from V and 5 bases from J, leaving 13 bases between. As DNA, the CDR3 is TGTGCCAGCAGAAAGGCGCCGAGGACTGAAGCTTTCTTT. Amino acid sequence: CASRKAPRTEAFF.

This rearrangement joins TRBV7-8 to TRBJ1-5; TRBD1 is a possible D gene (5 bases). The germline V and J ends were trimmed by 4 bases and 2 bases, with 18 bases remaining between them. The CDR3 sequence is 17 residues long. Germline V lookup: CDR1 SGHVS, CDR2 FQNEAQ. This CDR3 reads CASSSLRGERGNQPQHF. Written as DNA, the CDR3 is TGTGCCAGCAGCTCCCTTCGGGGGGAACGCGGCAATCAGCCCCAGCATTTT. Drawing the rest from reference TRBV7-8 and TRBJ1-5, the complete variable domain is GAGVSQSPRYKVAKRGQDVALRCDPISGHVSLFWYQQALGQGPEFLTYFQNEAQLDKSGLPSDRFFAERPEGSVSTLKIQRTQQEDSAVYLCASSSLRGERGNQPQHFGDGTRLSIL.

The V and J genes are TRBV11-1 and TRBJ2-7, with 14 bases fitting TRBD2. J was trimmed by 3 bases and V by 5 bases; bases with no gene match: 6. Germline V gene sequence: CDR1 SGHAT, CDR2 FQDESV (reference sequence). There are 16 residues in the CDR3. The CDR3 protein is CASSAPGTSGSYEQYF. CDR3 nucleotide sequence: TGTGCCAGCAGCGCTCCCGGGACTAGCGGGAGCTACGAGCAGTACTTC.